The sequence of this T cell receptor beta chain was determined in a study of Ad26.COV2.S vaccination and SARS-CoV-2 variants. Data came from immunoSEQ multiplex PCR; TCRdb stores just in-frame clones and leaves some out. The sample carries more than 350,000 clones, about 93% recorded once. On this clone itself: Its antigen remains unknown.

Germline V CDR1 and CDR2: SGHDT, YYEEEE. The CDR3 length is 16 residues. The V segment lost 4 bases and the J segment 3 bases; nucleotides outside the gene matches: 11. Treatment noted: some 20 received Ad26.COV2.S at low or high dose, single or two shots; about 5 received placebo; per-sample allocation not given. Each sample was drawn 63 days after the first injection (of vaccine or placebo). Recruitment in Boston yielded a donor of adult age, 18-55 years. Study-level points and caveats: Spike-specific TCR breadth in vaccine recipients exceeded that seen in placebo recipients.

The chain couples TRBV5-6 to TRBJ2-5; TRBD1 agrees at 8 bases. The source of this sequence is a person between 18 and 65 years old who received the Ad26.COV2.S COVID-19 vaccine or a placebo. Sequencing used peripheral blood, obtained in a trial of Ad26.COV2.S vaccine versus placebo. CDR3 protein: CASSGAGAGGEETQYF. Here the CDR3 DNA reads TGTGCCAGCAGCGGGGCAGGAGCAGGGGGCGAAGAGACCCAGTACTTC.